This T cell receptor (beta chain) was identified in a study of T-cell reconstitution after alpha-beta-depleted transplantation in children. General study points: Two months or so post-transplant, alpha-beta T cells reportedly derived from several hundred expanded graft clones.

This clonotype was counted a few times. Its antigen is unknown. CDR3 length equals 15 residues. Looked up from germline, CDR1 is KGHDR and CDR2 is SFDVKD. V shed 5 bases and J shed 4 bases, with 11 bases lying between them. Unique molecular identifiers featured in how the TCRbeta library was prepared. TCRdb reprocessed the PCR reads via MiXCR and lists one record per CDR3 protein. The data show some 80,000 distinct CDR3 sequences, 15% to 20% seen once. This chain uses TRBV24-1 with TRBJ2-6; TRBD1 might be the D (5 bases). The sample in question was PBMCs, mostly from graft donor cells, obtained 360 days after TCRalphabeta/CD19-depleted stem cell transplant. This sequence originates from a male patient under 10 years old who had a stem cell transplant for acute lymphoblastic leukemia, so the T cells may come from the graft donor. CDR3 sequence (DNA): TGTGCCACCAGTGGGGCAGGGTCGGGGGCCAACGTCCTGACTTTC. It is translated as CATSGAGSGANVLTF.